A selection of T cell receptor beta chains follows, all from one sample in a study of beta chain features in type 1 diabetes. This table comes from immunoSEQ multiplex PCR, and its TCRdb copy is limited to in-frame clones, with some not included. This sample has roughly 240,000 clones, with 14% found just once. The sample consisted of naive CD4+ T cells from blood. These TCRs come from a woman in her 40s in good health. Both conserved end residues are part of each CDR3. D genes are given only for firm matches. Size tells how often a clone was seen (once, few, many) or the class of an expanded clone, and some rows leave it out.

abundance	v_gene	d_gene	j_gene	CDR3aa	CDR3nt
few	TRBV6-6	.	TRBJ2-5	CASNPGTLQETQYF	TGTGCCAGCAATCCCGGGACTTTACAAGAGACCCAGTACTTC
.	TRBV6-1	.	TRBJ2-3	CASSLTDTQYF	TGTGCCAGCAGTCTCACAGATACGCAGTATTTT
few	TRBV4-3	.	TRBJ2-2	CASSLSTGELFF	TGCGCCAGCAGCCTCAGCACCGGGGAGCTGTTTTTT
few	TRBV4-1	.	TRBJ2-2	CASSQRGGELFF	TGCGCCAGCAGCCAAAGGGGCGGGGAGCTGTTTTTT
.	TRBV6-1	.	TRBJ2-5	CASSSRQETQYF	TGTGCCAGCAGTTCCCGTCAAGAGACCCAGTACTTC
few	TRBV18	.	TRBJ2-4	CASSPQEWGVAKNIQYF	TGTGCCAGCTCACCCCAGGAATGGGGAGTAGCCAAAAACATTCAGTACTTC
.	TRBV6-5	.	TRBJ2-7	CASSSVPAYEQYF	TGTGCCAGCAGTTCGGTGCCGGCCTACGAGCAGTACTTC
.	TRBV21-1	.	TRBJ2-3	CASSKASGGDTQYF	TGTGCCAGCAGCAAAGCTAGCGGGGGAGATACGCAGTATTTT
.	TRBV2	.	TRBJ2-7	CASSGQGISYEQYF	TGTGCCAGCAGTGGGCAGGGTATCTCCTACGAGCAGTACTTC
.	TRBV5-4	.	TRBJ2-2	CASSLGGPAGTDTGELFF	TGTGCCAGCAGCTTGGGGGGGCCCGCCGGAACGGACACCGGGGAGCTGTTTTTT
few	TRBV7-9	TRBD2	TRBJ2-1	CASSFPASGGLGEQFF	TGTGCCAGCAGCTTCCCGGCTAGCGGGGGGTTAGGTGAGCAGTTCTTC
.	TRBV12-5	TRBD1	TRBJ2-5	CASGPTGETQYF	TGTGCTAGTGGTCCGACAGGGGAGACCCAGTACTTC
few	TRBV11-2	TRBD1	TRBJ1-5	CASSLGTGGTWPQHF	TGTGCCAGCAGCTTAGGGACAGGGGGCACTTGGCCCCAGCATTTT
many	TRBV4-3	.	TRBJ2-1	CASSQSQNNEQFF	TGCGCCAGCAGCCAATCCCAGAACAATGAGCAGTTCTTC
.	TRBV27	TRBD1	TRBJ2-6	CASGSTGAGANVLTF	TGTGCCAGCGGCTCCACAGGGGCTGGGGCCAACGTCCTGACTTTC
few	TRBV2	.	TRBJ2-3	CASRVTQGDTQYF	TGTGCCAGCAGGGTAACACAGGGAGATACGCAGTATTTT
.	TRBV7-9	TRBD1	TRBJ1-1	CASSPRTGGLGEAFF	TGTGCCAGCAGCCCGAGAACAGGGGGCCTCGGTGAAGCTTTCTTT
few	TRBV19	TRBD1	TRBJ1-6	CASSLTGGNSPLHF	TGTGCCAGTAGTTTGACAGGGGGGAATTCACCCCTCCACTTT
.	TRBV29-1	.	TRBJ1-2	CSVVPRQPTNTF	TGCAGCGTTGTCCCGAGACAGCCTACAAACACCTTC
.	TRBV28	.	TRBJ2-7	CASTSPQGYYEQYF	TGTGCCAGCACTTCTCCACAGGGTTACTACGAGCAGTACTTC
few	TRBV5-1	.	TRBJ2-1	CASSPQTGRNEQFF	TGCGCCAGCAGCCCCCAGACAGGGAGGAATGAGCAGTTCTTC
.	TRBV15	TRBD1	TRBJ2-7	CATSRDRGLYEQYF	TGTGCCACAAGTCGGGACAGGGGGTTATACGAGCAGTACTTC
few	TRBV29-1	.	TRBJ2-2	CSGLDRRTGELFF	TGCAGCGGCCTTGACAGGCGCACCGGGGAGCTGTTTTTT
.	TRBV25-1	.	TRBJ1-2	CASSGSGGLGYGYTF	TGTGCCAGCAGTGGGTCTGGCGGGTTGGGCTATGGCTACACCTTC
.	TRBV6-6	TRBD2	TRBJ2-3	CASSYSWTSINTQYF	TGTGCCAGCAGTTACAGCTGGACTAGCATAAATACGCAGTATTTT
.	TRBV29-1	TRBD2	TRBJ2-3	CSVGRPSGGVRTQYF	TGCAGCGTCGGTAGGCCTAGCGGGGGGGTCAGGACGCAGTATTTT
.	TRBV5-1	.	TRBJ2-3	CASSSQRGADTQYF	TGCGCCAGCTCTTCCCAGCGAGGCGCAGATACGCAGTATTTT
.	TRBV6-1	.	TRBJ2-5	CASSSQGMVGETQYF	TGTGCCAGCAGTTCCCAGGGGATGGTTGGGGAGACCCAGTACTTC
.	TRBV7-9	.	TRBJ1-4	CASSVRGGPNEKLFF	TGTGCCAGCAGCGTCCGCGGGGGCCCTAATGAAAAACTGTTTTTT
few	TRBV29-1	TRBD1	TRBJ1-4	CSVRQGAREKLFF	TGCAGCGTTAGACAGGGGGCGCGGGAAAAACTGTTTTTT
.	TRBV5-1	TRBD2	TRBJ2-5	CASSLSLAGAETQYF	TGCGCCAGCAGCTTGAGTTTAGCGGGGGCAGAGACCCAGTACTTC
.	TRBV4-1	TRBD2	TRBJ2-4	CASSQGGSGEKNIQYF	TGCGCCAGCAGCCAAGGGGGCAGCGGGGAAAAAAACATTCAGTACTTC
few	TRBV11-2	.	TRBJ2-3	CASSDYAGASTDTQYF	TGTGCCAGCAGTGACTATGCGGGGGCAAGCACAGATACGCAGTATTTT
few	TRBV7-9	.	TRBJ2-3	CASSFTGLPTDTQYF	TGTGCCAGCAGCTTCACAGGGTTACCCACAGATACGCAGTATTTT
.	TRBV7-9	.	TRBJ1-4	CASSPWSRATNEKLFF	TGTGCCAGCAGCCCATGGTCCAGGGCGACTAATGAAAAACTGTTTTTT
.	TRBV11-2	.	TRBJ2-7	CASSFRGGAYEQYF	TGTGCCAGCTCGTTCAGAGGGGGGGCGTACGAGCAGTACTTC
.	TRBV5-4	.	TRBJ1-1	CASSLGRNTEAFF	TGTGCCAGCAGCTTGGGCAGAAACACTGAAGCTTTCTTT
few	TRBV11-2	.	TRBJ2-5	CASSYIKGTNQETQYF	TGTGCCAGCAGCTACATAAAAGGGACAAACCAAGAGACCCAGTACTTC
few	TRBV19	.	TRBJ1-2	CASIRNDRGHHGYTF	TGTGCCAGTATCCGCAACGACCGGGGACATCATGGCTACACCTTC
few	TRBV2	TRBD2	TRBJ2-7	CASSARTSSYEQYF	TGTGCCAGCAGTGCCCGGACTAGCTCCTACGAGCAGTACTTC
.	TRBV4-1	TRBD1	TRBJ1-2	CASSLSTGKGYTF	TGCGCCAGCAGCCTTTCGACAGGGAAAGGCTACACCTTC
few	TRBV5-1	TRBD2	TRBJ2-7	CASSLDVGRGVGEQYF	TGCGCCAGCAGCTTGGACGTAGGTCGGGGGGTCGGCGAGCAGTACTTC
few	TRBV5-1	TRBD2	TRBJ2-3	CASTSTSGTNAQYF	TGCGCCAGCACATCGACTAGCGGGACCAACGCGCAGTATTTT
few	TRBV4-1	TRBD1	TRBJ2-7	CASSQGVGTGGDEQYF	TGCGCCAGCAGCCAAGGGGTTGGGACAGGGGGTGACGAGCAGTACTTC
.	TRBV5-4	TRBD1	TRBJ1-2	CASSRDRVGSNYGYTF	TGTGCCAGCAGCCGCGACAGGGTTGGGAGTAACTATGGCTACACCTTC
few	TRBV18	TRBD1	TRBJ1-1	CASSPRDRGDAEAFF	TGTGCCAGCTCACCCCGGGACAGGGGGGACGCTGAAGCTTTCTTT
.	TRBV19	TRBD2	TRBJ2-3	CATSGLAGGATDTQYF	TGTGCCACCTCGGGACTAGCGGGGGGTGCCACAGATACGCAGTATTTT